This record looks at one TCR beta chain sequence and its context. Its antigen is still unknown. Looked up from germline, CDR1 is SGHRS and CDR2 is YFSETQ. Unmatched junction bases numbered 1, after V lost 0 bases and J lost 1 base. This CDR3 spans 15 amino acids. The method was immunoSEQ multiplex PCR; TCRdb's version includes in-frame clones alone and lacks a portion of them. The data contain 65,000 to 80,000 clones, roughly 90% of them singletons. This record belongs to a study of chemoradiotherapy in HPV16-positive cancers. Study details: Candidate HPV-specific T-cell clones and common TCR motifs came from functional assays in a couple of HPV16-positive patients. Study results and caveats: During treatment, candidate HPV-specific clones and E7-related motifs expanded in tumor. In HPV16-positive patients, HPV-responsive T-cell expansion tracked better recurrence-free survival. The functional HPV-specific definition rests on just a couple of HPV16-positive patients.

The chain recombines TRBV5-1 with TRBJ1-2, with 9 positions matching TRBD1. The TCR comes from a human donor with HPV-associated anogenital cancer. This sample comprised blood, obtained from a patient who underwent chemoradiotherapy. CDR3 amino acids: CASSLETGGNYGYTF. In DNA, the CDR3 is TGCGCCAGCAGCTTGGAGACAGGGGGTAACTATGGCTACACCTTC.